These 11 T cell receptor beta chains were sequenced from one sample in a study of CD8+ T cells in alopecia areata. Treatment noted: oral pan-JAK inhibitor, 5-10 mg twice daily. Extraction of RNA preceded its reverse transcription into cDNA, which served as the sequencing template. Produced via immunoSEQ multiplex PCR; TCRdb's table is partial and in-frame only. Found here are over 150,000 clones, 53% of them singletons; the top ten hold more than 10%. The source was CD8+ T cells sorted from blood, collected at week 24, from a patient treated with tofacitinib. Every receptor here comes from a human donor with alopecia areata.

This clone was recorded a few times. The chain carries TRBV23-1 and TRBJ2-2, with a tentative D call TRBD1 (6 bases). TRBV23-1 is annotated as an ORF whose role is uncertain. V shed 4 bases and J shed 10 bases, with 25 bases lying between them. The length of the CDR3 is 17 residues. The CDR3 DNA sequence: TGCGCCAGCAGTCCCGAAAAGGCAAACAGGGCCGGGATGGAGCTGTTTTTT. It specifies CASSPEKANRAGMELFF.

The chain employs TRBV27 and TRBJ2-1, with unresolved D. This CDR3 has 17 residues. Germline loops: CDR1 MNHEY, CDR2 SMNVEV (reference sequence). Trimming removed 4 bases at V and 4 bases at J, with 20 bases between. The CDR3 protein is CASSSALERSNYNEQFF. The CDR3 DNA reads as TGTGCCAGCAGTTCGGCACTCGAAAGGTCAAATTACAATGAGCAGTTCTTC.

The chain has TRBV13 and TRBJ1-1; D not resolved. CDR3 length equals 13 residues. Trimming shortened V by 4 bases and J by 5 bases, and 11 bases separated the two germline ends. The germline CDR1 and CDR2 sequences are PRHDT and FYEKMQ (reference sequence). The CDR3 spells CASSSAVFTEAFF. The CDR3 bases are TGTGCCAGCAGCTCGGCGGTGTTTACTGAAGCTTTCTTT.

The J gene is TRBJ2-7, the V gene TRBV29-1; D uncertain. The germline V gene has CDR1 SQVTM and CDR2 ANQGSEA. The CDR3 is made up of 14 amino acids. Trimming took off 1 base at V and 5 bases at J, with 15 bases between the two ends. The CDR3 reads CSVEGGSRRDEQYF. Here the CDR3 DNA reads TGCAGCGTTGAAGGAGGTTCCAGAAGGGACGAGCAGTACTTC.

CDR3 residues: CASSLEGIGTDTQYF. The CDR3 DNA reads as TGTGCCAGCAGCTTGGAGGGGATCGGCACAGATACGCAGTATTTT. The chain recombines TRBV7-8 with TRBJ2-3; D is perhaps TRBD2 (6 bases). Trimming removed 3 bases from V and 1 base from J, with 11 bases in between. Germline V gives CDR1 SGHVS, CDR2 FQNEAQ. The CDR3 runs 15 residues.

This clone was recorded a few times. The DNA of the CDR3 is TGTGCCAGCAGTGAAGGTCCGACACAGGGAGGATCACCCCTCCACTTT. Translation: CASSEGPTQGGSPLHF. V is TRBV6-1 and J is TRBJ1-6, with a tentative D call TRBD1 (6 bases). CDR3 length: 16 amino acids. Germline V lookup: CDR1 MNHNS, CDR2 SASEGT. The germline V and J ends were trimmed by 1 base and 10 bases, with 17 bases remaining between them.

The genes are TRBV29-1 and TRBJ1-2, with 9 nucleotides matching TRBD1. V lost 6 bases and J lost 9; bases outside the gene matches: 11. CDR1 and CDR2 (germline): SQVTM, ANQGSEA. The length of the CDR3 is 13 residues. The CDR3 region has the DNA TGCAGCGTCCCAACCGGGACAGGGAGACGCTACACCTTC. It encodes CSVPTGTGRRYTF.

This sequence joins TRBV7-9 and TRBJ1-2; 7 bases align to TRBD1. Germline values: CDR1 SEHNR, CDR2 FQNEAQ (reference sequence). The junction had 9 bases not matched to a gene; V was cut back by 5 bases and J by 6 bases. The length of the CDR3 is 14 residues. The CDR3 DNA reads TGTGCCAGCAGCCACGACAGGGCTATGAATGGCTACACCTTC. Translating it yields CASSHDRAMNGYTF.

The chain combines TRBV5-4 with TRBJ1-1; D is perhaps TRBD1 (6 bases). The CDR3 is 14 amino acids. Germline CDR1 reads SGHNT; CDR2 reads YYREEE (reference sequence). Between the trimmed V and J ends, which lost 5 bases and 3 bases, there was a span of 14 bases. As DNA, the CDR3 is TGTGCCAGCAGAATAGGGGGGAGGGACACTGAAGCTTTCTTT. It encodes CASRIGGRDTEAFF.

This clone appeared once. This chain connects TRBV6-5 to TRBJ1-1; the D is unclear. Trimming cost V 2 bases and J 3 bases, with 7 bases left between them. Germline V lookup: CDR1 MNHEY, CDR2 SVGAGI. This CDR3 spans 13 amino acids. The CDR3: CASSYGGDTEAFF. In DNA, the CDR3 is TGTGCCAGCAGTTACGGTGGGGACACTGAAGCTTTCTTT.

In its sample, this clone was seen a few times. The chain joins TRBV30 to TRBJ2-7; D gene ambiguous. V dropped 0 bases and J dropped 0 bases, with 9 bases sitting between them. The CDR3 runs 14 residues. From germline, CDR1 is GTSNPN and CDR2 SVGIG (reference sequence). The CDR3: CAWSVSSGSYEQYF. CDR3 DNA: TGTGCCTGGAGTGTATCCTCTGGCTCCTACGAGCAGTACTTC.